The T cell receptor beta chain under discussion was sequenced for a study of blood T cell repertoires in COVID-19. In the source study's methods: Estimation of nucleated cell counts was performed using reference gene primer amplification. The table came from immunoSEQ multiplex PCR; TCRdb's copy has only in-frame clones and leaves some out. D and trimming were read from the DNA, whereas the V and J calls and clone size are those reported in that table. The repertoire includes 45,000 to 55,000 clones, around 90% of them detected once, and 6.5% to 8% sits in the top ten. The material sequenced was peripheral blood. The clonotype originates from a man aged 50-60 years with active COVID-19.

The CDR3 here is CASSSPRTGKFYGYTF. The CDR3 region has the DNA TGTGCCAGCAGTTCCCCCAGGACAGGGAAATTCTATGGCTACACCTTC. The chain carries TRBV6-5 and TRBJ1-2; TRBD1 aligns across 8 bases. The CDR3 spans 16 residues. CDR1 and CDR2 (germline): MNHEY, SVGAGI. V lost 4 bases, J lost 4 bases, and 11 bases stayed unmatched.